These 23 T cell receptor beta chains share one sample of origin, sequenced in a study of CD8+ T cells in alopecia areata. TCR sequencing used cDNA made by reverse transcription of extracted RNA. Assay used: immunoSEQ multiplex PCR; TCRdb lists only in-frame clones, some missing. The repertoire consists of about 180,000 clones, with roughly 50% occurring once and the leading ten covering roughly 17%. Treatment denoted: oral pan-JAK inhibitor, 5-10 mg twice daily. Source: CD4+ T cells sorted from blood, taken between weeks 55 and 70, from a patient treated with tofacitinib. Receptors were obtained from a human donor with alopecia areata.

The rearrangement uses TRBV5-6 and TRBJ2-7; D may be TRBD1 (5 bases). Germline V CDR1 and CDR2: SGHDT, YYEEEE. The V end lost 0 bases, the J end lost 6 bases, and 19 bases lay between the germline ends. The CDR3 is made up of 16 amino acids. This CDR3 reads CASSLAPRASSSEQYF. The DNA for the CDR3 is TGTGCCAGCAGCTTGGCCCCCAGGGCTTCTTCGTCCGAGCAGTACTTC.

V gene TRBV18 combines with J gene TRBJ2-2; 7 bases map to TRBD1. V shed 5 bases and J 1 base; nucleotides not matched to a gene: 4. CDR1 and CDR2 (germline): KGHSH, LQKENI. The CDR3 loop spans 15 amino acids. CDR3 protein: CASSDRQGNTGELFF. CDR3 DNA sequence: TGTGCCAGCTCAGATCGACAGGGGAACACCGGGGAGCTGTTTTTT.

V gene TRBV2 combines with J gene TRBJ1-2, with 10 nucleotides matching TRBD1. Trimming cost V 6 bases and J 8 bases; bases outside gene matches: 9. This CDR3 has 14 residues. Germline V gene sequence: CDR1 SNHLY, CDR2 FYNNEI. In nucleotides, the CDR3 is TGTGCCAGCAGCATAGGGACAGGGGCATTGGGCTACACCTTC. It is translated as CASSIGTGALGYTF.

The CDR3 nucleotides are TGTGCCATCAGCACTGCTCCCAGCACAGATACGCAGTATTTT. Its protein is CAISTAPSTDTQYF. V is TRBV10-3 and J is TRBJ2-3; no firm D call. The CDR3 consists of 14 residues. Germline V gene data show CDR1 as ENHRY and CDR2 as SYGVKD. V lost 6 bases and J 0 bases, leaving 10 bases between the germline ends.

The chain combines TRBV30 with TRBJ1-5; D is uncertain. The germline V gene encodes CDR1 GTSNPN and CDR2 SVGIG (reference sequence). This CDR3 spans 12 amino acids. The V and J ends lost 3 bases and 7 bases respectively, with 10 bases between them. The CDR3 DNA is TGTGCCTGGAGCCCGGGAGGCCAGCCCCAGCATTTT. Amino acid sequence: CAWSPGGQPQHF.

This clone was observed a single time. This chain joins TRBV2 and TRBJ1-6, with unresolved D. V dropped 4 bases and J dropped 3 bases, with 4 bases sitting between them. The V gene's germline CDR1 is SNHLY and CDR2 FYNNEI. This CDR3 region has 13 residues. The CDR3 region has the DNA TGTGCCAGCAGTGGTGACTATAATTCACCCCTCCACTTT. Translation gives CASSGDYNSPLHF. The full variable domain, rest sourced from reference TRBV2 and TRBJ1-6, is EPEVTQTPSHQVTQMGQEVILRCVPISNHLYFYWYRQILGQKVEFLVSFYNNEISEKSEIFDDQFSVERPDGSNFTLKIRSTKLEDSAMYFCASSGDYNSPLHFGNGTRLTVT.

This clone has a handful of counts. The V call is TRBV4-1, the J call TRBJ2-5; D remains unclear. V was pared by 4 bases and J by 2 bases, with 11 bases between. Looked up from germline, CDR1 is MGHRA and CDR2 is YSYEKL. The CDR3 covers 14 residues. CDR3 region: CASSPPPPQETQYF. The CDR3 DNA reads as TGCGCCAGCAGCCCACCCCCCCCGCAAGAGACCCAGTACTTC.

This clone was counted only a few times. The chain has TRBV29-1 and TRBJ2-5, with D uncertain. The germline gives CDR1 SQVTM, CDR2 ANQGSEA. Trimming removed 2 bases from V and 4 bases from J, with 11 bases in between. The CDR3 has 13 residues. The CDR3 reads CSVESVLVETQYF. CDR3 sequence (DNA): TGCAGCGTTGAATCAGTTTTAGTAGAGACCCAGTACTTC.

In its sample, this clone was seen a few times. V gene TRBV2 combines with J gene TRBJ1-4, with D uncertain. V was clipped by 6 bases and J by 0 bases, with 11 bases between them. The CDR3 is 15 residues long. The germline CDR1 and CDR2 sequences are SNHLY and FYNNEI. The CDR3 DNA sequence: TGTGCCAGCAGCTCGGTCGTTCCAACTAATGAAAAACTGTTTTTT. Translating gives CASSSVVPTNEKLFF.

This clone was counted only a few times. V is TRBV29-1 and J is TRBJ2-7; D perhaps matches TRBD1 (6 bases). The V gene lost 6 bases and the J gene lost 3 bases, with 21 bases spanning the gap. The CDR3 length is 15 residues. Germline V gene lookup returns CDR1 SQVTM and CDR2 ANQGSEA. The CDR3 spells CSVRKAQGEGYEQYF. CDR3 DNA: TGCAGCGTCCGCAAGGCACAGGGAGAAGGCTACGAGCAGTACTTC.

The CDR3 is CSVGYSSANTEAFF. CDR3 in DNA: TGCAGCGTTGGCTATTCCTCAGCTAACACTGAAGCTTTCTTT. The chain carries TRBV29-1 and TRBJ1-1; D is uncertain. V lost 4 bases and J 2 bases, leaving 14 bases between the germline ends. Germline V CDR1 and CDR2: SQVTM, ANQGSEA. The CDR3 has 14 residues.

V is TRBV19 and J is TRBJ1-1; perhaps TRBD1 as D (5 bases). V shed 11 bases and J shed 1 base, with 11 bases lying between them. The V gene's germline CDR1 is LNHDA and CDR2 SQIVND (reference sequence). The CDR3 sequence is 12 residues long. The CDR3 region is CAAGETNTEAFF. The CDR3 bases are TGTGCCGCGGGGGAGACGAACACTGAAGCTTTCTTT.

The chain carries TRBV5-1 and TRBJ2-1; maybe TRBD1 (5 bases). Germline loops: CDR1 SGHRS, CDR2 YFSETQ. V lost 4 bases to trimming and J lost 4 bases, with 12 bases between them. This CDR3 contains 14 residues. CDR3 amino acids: CASSPQTVYNEQFF. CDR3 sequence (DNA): TGCGCCAGCAGCCCGCAGACAGTTTACAATGAGCAGTTCTTC. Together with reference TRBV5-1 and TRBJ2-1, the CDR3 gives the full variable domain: KAGVTQTPRYLIKTRGQQVTLSCSPISGHRSVSWYQQTPGQGLQFLFEYFSETQRNKGNFPGRFSGRQFSNSRSEMNVSTLELGDSALYLCASSPQTVYNEQFFGPGTRLTVL.

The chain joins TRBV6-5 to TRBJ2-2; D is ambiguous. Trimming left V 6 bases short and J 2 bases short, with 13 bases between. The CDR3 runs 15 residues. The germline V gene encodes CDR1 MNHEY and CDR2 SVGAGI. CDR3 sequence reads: CASSISWGNTGELFF. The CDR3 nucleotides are TGTGCCAGCAGCATTTCATGGGGAAACACCGGGGAGCTGTTTTTT.

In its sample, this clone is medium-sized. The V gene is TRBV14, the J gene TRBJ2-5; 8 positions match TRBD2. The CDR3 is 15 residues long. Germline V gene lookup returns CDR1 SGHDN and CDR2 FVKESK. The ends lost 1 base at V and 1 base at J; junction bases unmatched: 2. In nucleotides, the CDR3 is TGTGCCAGCAGCCAAGGAGGGACTAGCCAAGAGACCCAGTACTTC. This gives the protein CASSQGGTSQETQYF.

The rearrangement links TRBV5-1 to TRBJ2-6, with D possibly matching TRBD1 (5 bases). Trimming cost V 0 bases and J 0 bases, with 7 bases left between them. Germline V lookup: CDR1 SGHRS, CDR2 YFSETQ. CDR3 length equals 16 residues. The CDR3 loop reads CASSLEGPSGANVLTF. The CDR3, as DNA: TGCGCCAGCAGCTTGGAGGGGCCCTCTGGGGCCAACGTCCTGACTTTC.

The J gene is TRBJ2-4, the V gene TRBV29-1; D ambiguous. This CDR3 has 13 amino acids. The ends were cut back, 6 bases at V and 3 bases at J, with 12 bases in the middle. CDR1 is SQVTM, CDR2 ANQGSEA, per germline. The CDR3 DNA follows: TGCAGCGTCTTAGATATGAGCAAAAACATTCAGTACTTC. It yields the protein CSVLDMSKNIQYF.

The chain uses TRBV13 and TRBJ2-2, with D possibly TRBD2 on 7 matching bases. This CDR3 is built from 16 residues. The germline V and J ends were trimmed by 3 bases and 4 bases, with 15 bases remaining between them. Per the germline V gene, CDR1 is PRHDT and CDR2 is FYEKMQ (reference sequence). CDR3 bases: TGTGCCAGCAGCTTCCGGCGGGGGCGAGGCACCGGGGAGCTGTTTTTT. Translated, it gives CASSFRRGRGTGELFF.

CDR3 amino acids: CASSGRGETQYF. The CDR3 bases are TGTGCCAGCAGCGGGAGAGGCGAGACCCAGTACTTC. This chain connects TRBV4-2 to TRBJ2-5; D possibly corresponds to TRBD2 (5 bases). The ends were cut back, 5 bases at V and 5 bases at J, with 9 bases in the middle. CDR1 and CDR2 from the germline V gene are LGHNA and YNFKEQ. The CDR3 runs to 12 residues.

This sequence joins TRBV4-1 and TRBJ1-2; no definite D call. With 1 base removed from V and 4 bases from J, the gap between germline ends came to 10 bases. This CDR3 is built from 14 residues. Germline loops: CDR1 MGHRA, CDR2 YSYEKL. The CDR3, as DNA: TGCGCCAGCAGCCAAGCCACAGAGCTCTATGGCTACACCTTC. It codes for CASSQATELYGYTF.

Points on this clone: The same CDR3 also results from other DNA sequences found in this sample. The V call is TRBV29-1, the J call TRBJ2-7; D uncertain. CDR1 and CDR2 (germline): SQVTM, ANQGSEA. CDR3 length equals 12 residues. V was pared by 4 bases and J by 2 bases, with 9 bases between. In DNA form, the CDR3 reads TGCAGCGTTGCTGGGGAACCCTACGAGCAGTACTTC. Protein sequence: CSVAGEPYEQYF.

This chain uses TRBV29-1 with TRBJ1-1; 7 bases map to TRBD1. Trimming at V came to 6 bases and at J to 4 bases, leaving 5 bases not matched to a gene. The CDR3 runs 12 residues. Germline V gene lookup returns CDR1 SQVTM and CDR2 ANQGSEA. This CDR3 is CSVAYRGTEAFF. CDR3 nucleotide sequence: TGCAGCGTCGCCTACAGGGGCACTGAAGCTTTCTTT. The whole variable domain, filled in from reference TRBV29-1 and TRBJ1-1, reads SAVISQKPSRDICQRGTSLTIQCQVDSQVTMMFWYRQQPGQSLTLIATANQGSEATYESGFVIDKFPISRPNLTFSTLTVSNMSPEDSSIYLCSVAYRGTEAFFGQGTRLTVV.

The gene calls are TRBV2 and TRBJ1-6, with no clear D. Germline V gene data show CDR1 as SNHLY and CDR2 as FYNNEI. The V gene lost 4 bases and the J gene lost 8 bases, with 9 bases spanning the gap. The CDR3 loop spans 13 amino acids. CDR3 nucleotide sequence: TGTGCCAGCAGTGCCCACCGGGATTCACCCCTCCACTTT. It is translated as CASSAHRDSPLHF.